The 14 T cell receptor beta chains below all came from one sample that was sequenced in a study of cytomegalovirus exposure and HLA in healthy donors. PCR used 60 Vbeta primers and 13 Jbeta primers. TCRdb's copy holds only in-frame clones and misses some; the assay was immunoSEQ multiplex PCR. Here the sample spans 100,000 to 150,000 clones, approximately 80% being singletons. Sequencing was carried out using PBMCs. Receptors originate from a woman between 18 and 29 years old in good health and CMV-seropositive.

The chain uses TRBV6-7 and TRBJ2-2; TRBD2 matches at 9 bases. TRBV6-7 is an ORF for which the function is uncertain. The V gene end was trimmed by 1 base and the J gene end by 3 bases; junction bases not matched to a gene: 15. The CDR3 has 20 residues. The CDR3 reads CASSYFRYGAGGPDTGELFF. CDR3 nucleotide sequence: TGTGCCAGCAGTTACTTTCGATATGGGGCGGGGGGGCCGGACACCGGGGAGCTGTTTTTT.

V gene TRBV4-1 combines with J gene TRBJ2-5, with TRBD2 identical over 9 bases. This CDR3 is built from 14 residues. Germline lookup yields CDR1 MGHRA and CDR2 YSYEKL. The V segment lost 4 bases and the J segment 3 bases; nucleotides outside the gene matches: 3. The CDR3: CASSLTSGEETQYF. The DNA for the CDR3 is TGCGCCAGCAGCCTGACTAGCGGAGAAGAGACCCAGTACTTC.

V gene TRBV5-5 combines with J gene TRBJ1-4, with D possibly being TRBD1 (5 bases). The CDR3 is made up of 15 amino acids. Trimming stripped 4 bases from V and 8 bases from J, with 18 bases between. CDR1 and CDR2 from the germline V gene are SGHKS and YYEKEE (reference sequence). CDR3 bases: TGTGCCAGCAGCCCCGTCTGGGGCCCTTGGGAAAAACTGTTTTTT. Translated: CASSPVWGPWEKLFF.

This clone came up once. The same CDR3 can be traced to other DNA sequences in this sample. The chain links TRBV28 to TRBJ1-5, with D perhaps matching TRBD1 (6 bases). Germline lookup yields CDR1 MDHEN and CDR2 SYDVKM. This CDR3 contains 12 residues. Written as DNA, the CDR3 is TGTGCGACGAGGGGGTCCAATCAGCCCCAGCATTTT. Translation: CATRGSNQPQHF.

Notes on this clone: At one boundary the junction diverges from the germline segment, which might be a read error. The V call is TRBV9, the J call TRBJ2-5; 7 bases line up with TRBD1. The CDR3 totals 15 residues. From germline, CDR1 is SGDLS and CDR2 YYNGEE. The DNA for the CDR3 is TGTGCCAGCGGCGTAGAGGGACAGCAACAAGAGACCCAGTACTTC. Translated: CASGVEGQQQETQYF.

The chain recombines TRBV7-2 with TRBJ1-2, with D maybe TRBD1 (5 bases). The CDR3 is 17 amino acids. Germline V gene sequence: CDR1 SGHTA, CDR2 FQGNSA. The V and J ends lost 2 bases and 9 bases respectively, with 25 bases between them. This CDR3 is CASSLYGTGSMGGSYTF. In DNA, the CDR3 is TGTGCCAGCAGCTTATACGGAACAGGATCTATGGGAGGTAGCTACACCTTC. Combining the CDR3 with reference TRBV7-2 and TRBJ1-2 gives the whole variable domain GAGVSQSPSNKVTEKGKDVELRCDPISGHTALYWYRQSLGQGLEFLIYFQGNSAPDKSGLPSDRFSAERTGGSVSTLTIQRTQQEDSAVYLCASSLYGTGSMGGSYTFGSGTRLTVV.

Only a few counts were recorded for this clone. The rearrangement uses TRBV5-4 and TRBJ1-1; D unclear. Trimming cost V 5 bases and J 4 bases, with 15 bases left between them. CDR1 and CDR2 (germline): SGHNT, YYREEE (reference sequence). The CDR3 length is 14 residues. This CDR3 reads CASSYDPSGTEAFF. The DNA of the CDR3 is TGTGCCAGCAGTTACGACCCCTCGGGCACTGAAGCTTTCTTT.

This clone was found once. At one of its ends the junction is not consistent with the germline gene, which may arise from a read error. In DNA form, the CDR3 reads TGTTCCAGCAGCCCGCGGACAGGGGAAGATACGCAGTATTTT. Encoded protein: CSSSPRTGEDTQYF. The J gene is TRBJ2-3, the V gene TRBV7-9, with 9 bases identical to TRBD1. Germline CDR1 is SEHNR and CDR2 is FQNEAQ (reference sequence). The CDR3 length is 14 residues. Using reference TRBV7-9 and TRBJ2-3 for the parts outside the CDR3, the full variable domain is DTGVSQNPRHKITKRGQNVTFRCDPISEHNRLYWYRQTLGQGPEFLTYFQNEAQLEKSRLLSDRFSAERPKGSFSTLEIQRTEQGDSAMYLCSSSPRTGEDTQYFGPGTRLTVL.

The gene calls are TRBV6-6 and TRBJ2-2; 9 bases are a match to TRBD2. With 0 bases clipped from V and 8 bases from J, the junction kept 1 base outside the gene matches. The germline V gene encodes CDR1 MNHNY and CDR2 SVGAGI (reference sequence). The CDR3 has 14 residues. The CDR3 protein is CASSYSLAGGELFF. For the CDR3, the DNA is TGTGCCAGCAGTTACTCCCTAGCGGGGGGGGAGCTGTTTTTT.

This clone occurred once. The CDR3 DNA is TGCGCCAGCAGCTCCACCCCGGGACTAGGGGAGGATGAGCAGTTCTTC. Its protein is CASSSTPGLGEDEQFF. The chain links TRBV5-1 to TRBJ2-1, with TRBD2 matching 8 bases. Trimming took 3 bases from V and 8 from J; bases not matched to a gene: 13. The germline CDR1 and CDR2 sequences are SGHRS and YFSETQ. This CDR3 is 16 amino acids long.

The CDR3 DNA sequence: TGTGCCAGCAGTTTACCCATTTGGACAGGGGGCGCCGAGCAGTACTTC. This codes for CASSLPIWTGGAEQYF. The V gene is TRBV27, the J gene TRBJ2-5, with 11 bases fitting TRBD1. The end of the DNA fits TRBJ2-7 better, so the J call may be wrong. CDR1 is MNHEY and CDR2 is SMNVEV in the germline V gene (reference sequence). This CDR3 contains 16 residues.

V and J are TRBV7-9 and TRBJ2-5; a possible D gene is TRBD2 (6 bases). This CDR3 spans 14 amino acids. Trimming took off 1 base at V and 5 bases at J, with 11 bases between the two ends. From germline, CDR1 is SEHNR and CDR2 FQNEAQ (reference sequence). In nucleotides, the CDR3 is TGTGCCAGCAGCTTAGAACTAGCAGGCGAGACCCAGTACTTC. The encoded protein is CASSLELAGETQYF.

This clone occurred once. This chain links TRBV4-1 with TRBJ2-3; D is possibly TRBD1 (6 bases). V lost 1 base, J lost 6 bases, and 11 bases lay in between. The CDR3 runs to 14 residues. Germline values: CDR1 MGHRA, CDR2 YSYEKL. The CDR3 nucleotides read TGCGCCAGCAGCCAAGGACAGGCCGAGGATACGCAGTATTTT. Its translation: CASSQGQAEDTQYF.

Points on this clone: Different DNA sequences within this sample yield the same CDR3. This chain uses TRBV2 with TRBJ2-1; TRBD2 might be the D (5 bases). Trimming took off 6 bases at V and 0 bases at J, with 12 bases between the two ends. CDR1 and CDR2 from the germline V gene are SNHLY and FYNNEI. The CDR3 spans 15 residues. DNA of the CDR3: TGTGCCAGCAGCGAAAGCGGTAGCTCCTACAATGAGCAGTTCTTC. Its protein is CASSESGSSYNEQFF.